This TCR beta chain came from a study of CD8+ T cells in alopecia areata. Study-wide results and limits: Mouse data revealed clearer TCR sharing than patient data did, a gap possibly tied to HLA.

The researchers isolated CD4+ and CD8+ T cells from PBMCs by sorting. Following extraction, RNA underwent reverse transcription to cDNA, which served as the sequencing template. The repertoire was sequenced with immunoSEQ multiplex PCR; TCRdb's copy has only in-frame clones and lacks some. The sample yields about 200,000 clones, approximately 60% seen once. A note on this clone: The antigen is undetermined.

Germline V CDR1 and CDR2: SGDLS, YYNGEE. The CDR3 has 14 residues. V gave up 5 bases and J gave up 2 bases; unmatched junction bases: 5. This chain connects TRBV9 to TRBJ2-5, with TRBD2 matching 8 bases. This clonotype was sampled from a human donor in good health. Sequencing was performed on CD8+ T cells sorted from blood. CDR3 residues: CASSFAGGQETQYF. In nucleotides, the CDR3 is TGTGCCAGCAGTTTCGCGGGGGGACAAGAGACCCAGTACTTC.